The following is a TCR beta chain sequence with its context. CDR3 length: 15 amino acids. The V end was cut by 0 bases, the J end by 0 bases, with 9 bases between. Germline V CDR1 and CDR2: MNHEY, SVGAGI. The data stem from a study of shared clonotypes between healthy human individuals. Donors were healthy HIV-negative adults without recent acute infections or vaccinations. The table came from immunoSEQ multiplex PCR; TCRdb's copy has only in-frame clones and leaves some out. The repertoire consists of about 380,000 clones, with around 96% occurring once and the leading ten covering around 0.3%. The source is a man younger than 45 in good health. This chain joins TRBV6-5 and TRBJ2-7; the D gene is possibly TRBD2 (6 bases). Sequenced material: memory CD8+ T cells sorted from blood. The subset denotes: CD45RO+ cells pooled with CCR7-negative TemRA cells. This chain's CDR3 is CASSYSSGGSYEQYF. The CDR3 DNA follows: TGTGCCAGCAGTTACTCTAGCGGAGGCTCCTACGAGCAGTACTTC.